Listed below are T cell receptor beta chains from one sample, sequenced in a study of cytomegalovirus exposure and HLA in healthy donors. The data were produced by immunoSEQ multiplex PCR, yet TCRdb's version contains in-frame clones alone and is incomplete. This table has 95,000 to 100,000 clones, approximately 76% appearing once. The sample was PBMCs. The receptors were sampled from a man aged 35 to 55 in good health and CMV-seronegative. Each CDR3 is given with its conserved first and last residue. Fields, in order: V gene, CDR3 protein.

v_gene: TRBV30; CDR3aa: CAWSLDRSGELFF
v_gene: TRBV7-9; CDR3aa: CASSPRGGPYETQYF
v_gene: TRBV5-6; CDR3aa: CASSGGGWGRDTEAFF
v_gene: TRBV7-8; CDR3aa: CASSLDRRQGRNSPLHF
v_gene: TRBV2; CDR3aa: CASSARRGGGETQYF
v_gene: TRBV2; CDR3aa: CASSLQGTSNQPQHF
v_gene: TRBV5-6; CDR3aa: CASSEDRGWDGELFF
v_gene: TRBV5-1; CDR3aa: CASSLGLSAGENIQYF
v_gene: TRBV7-9; CDR3aa: CSSSSPGQGTTGELFF
v_gene: TRBV19; CDR3aa: CASSLHETGAEAFF
v_gene: TRBV14; CDR3aa: CASSYRNTEAFF
v_gene: TRBV13; CDR3aa: CASSSREGGGASYNEQFF
v_gene: TRBV19; CDR3aa: CASSIDAGSTDTQYF
v_gene: TRBV7-3; CDR3aa: CASSLNGGASGELFF
v_gene: TRBV12-5; CDR3aa: CASGLTGETQYF